The next 17 T cell receptor beta chains were all read from a single sample in a study of shared clonotypes between healthy human individuals. Method: immunoSEQ multiplex PCR; TCRdb's copy keeps in-frame clones and lacks some. This repertoire shows roughly 1,100,000 clones, roughly 70% found once; its top ten account for about 1.5%. Sequencing was carried out using memory CD4+ T cells sorted from blood. Subset reported: CD45RA-negative fraction. The receptors stem from a man younger than 30 in good health.

For the CDR3, the DNA is TGTGCCAGCAGCAAAGGGACTAGCGGGGCCGGTGAGCAGTTCTTC. Its protein product is CASSKGTSGAGEQFF. The V and J genes are TRBV11-3 and TRBJ2-1; 13 nucleotides align to TRBD2. The CDR3 is made up of 15 amino acids. The germline CDR1 and CDR2 sequences are SGHNT and YENEEA. Germline trimming cut 5 bases from V and 9 bases from J; bases unmatched to any gene: 7.

The V call is TRBV7-9, the J call TRBJ2-2; 9 bases line up with TRBD1. Germline CDR1 and CDR2: SEHNR and FQNEAQ (reference sequence). CDR3 size: 13 residues. Germline trimming cut 11 bases from V and 1 base from J; bases unmatched to any gene: 2. The CDR3 DNA reads TGTGCCGCGGGACAGGGGAACACCGGGGAGCTGTTTTTT. Its translation is CAAGQGNTGELFF. Looking up the rest from reference TRBV7-9 and TRBJ2-2 gives the full variable domain: DTGVSQNPRHKITKRGQNVTFRCDPISEHNRLYWYRQTLGQGPEFLTYFQNEAQLEKSRLLSDRFSAERPKGSFSTLEIQRTEQGDSAMYLCAAGQGNTGELFFGEGSRLTVL.

This chain links TRBV5-1 with TRBJ2-6; 10 bases are a match to TRBD2. The CDR3 has 17 residues. Per the germline V gene, CDR1 is SGHRS and CDR2 is YFSETQ. J was trimmed by 2 bases and V by 1 base; bases with no gene match: 3. CDR3 protein: CASSLRLAGAGANVLTF. CDR3 bases: TGCGCCAGCAGCTTGAGGCTAGCGGGGGCTGGGGCCAACGTCCTGACTTTC.

Of note for this clone: Other DNA sequences in the sample encode the same CDR3. The J gene is TRBJ1-5, the V gene TRBV11-2; D uncertain. V was cut by 1 base and J by 0 bases, with 4 bases left in between. The CDR3 totals 14 residues. Germline lookup yields CDR1 SGHAT and CDR2 FQNNGV. The chain's CDR3 is CASSLGSSNQPQHF. In nucleotides, the CDR3 is TGTGCCAGCAGCTTAGGGAGTAGCAATCAGCCCCAGCATTTT.

The sample holds one count of this clone. The chain carries TRBV30 and TRBJ2-5; 8 bases fit TRBD1. Unmatched junction bases numbered 8, after V lost 4 bases and J lost 4 bases. The CDR3 runs to 14 residues. Germline V lookup: CDR1 GTSNPN, CDR2 SVGIG (reference sequence). CDR3 amino acids: CAWNRQGMGETQYF. In nucleotides, the CDR3 is TGTGCCTGGAACCGACAGGGGATGGGAGAGACCCAGTACTTC.

The chain couples TRBV7-3 to TRBJ2-3; TRBD2 aligns across 9 bases. The germline V gene has CDR1 SGHTA and CDR2 FQGTGA. V gave up 5 bases and J gave up 2 bases; unmatched junction bases: 8. The CDR3 contains 16 residues. The CDR3 region is CASSRKSGGSTDTQYF. The CDR3 region has the DNA TGTGCCAGCAGCCGTAAGAGCGGGGGGTCCACAGATACGCAGTATTTT. The whole variable domain, filled in from reference TRBV7-3 and TRBJ2-3, reads GAGVSQTPSNKVTEKGKYVELRCDPISGHTALYWYRQSLGQGPEFLIYFQGTGAADDSGLPNDRFFAVRPEGSVSTLKIQRTERGDSAVYLCASSRKSGGSTDTQYFGPGTRLTVL.

The chain recombines TRBV9 with TRBJ2-4, with D possibly being TRBD1 (6 bases). V was trimmed by 0 bases and J by 1 base, leaving 11 bases between them. The CDR3 is 16 residues long. Germline CDR1 and CDR2: SGDLS and YYNGEE. CDR3 protein: CASSVGDQGAKNIQYF. CDR3 bases: TGTGCCAGCAGCGTAGGAGACCAGGGGGCCAAAAACATTCAGTACTTC.

The CDR3 sequence is CASRTGGDEKLFF. DNA for the CDR3: TGTGCCAGCAGGACAGGGGGCGATGAAAAACTGTTTTTT. The chain links TRBV6-5 to TRBJ1-4, with 10 bases lining up with TRBD1. The V gene's germline CDR1 is MNHEY and CDR2 SVGAGI. The junction had 1 base not matched to a gene; V was cut back by 6 bases and J by 6 bases. This CDR3 is built from 13 residues.

This clone appeared a few times. The CDR3, as DNA: TGCGCCAGCAGCACCAGGGAGGTCACTGAAGCTTTCTTT. It yields the protein CASSTREVTEAFF. V is TRBV5-1 and J is TRBJ1-1; TRBD1 is a possible D gene (5 bases). The CDR3 length is 13 residues. The V end lost 4 bases, the J end lost 4 bases, and 11 bases lay between the germline ends. Germline V gives CDR1 SGHRS, CDR2 YFSETQ.

The chain is built from TRBV19 and TRBJ1-1; 7 bases are a match to TRBD1. The CDR3 sequence is 14 residues long. Germline assignment: CDR1 LNHDA and CDR2 SQIVND (reference sequence). The ends lost 6 bases at V and 1 base at J; junction bases unmatched: 5. The CDR3 coding sequence is TGTGCCAGTAGGCGCCAGGGGGGGAACACTGAAGCTTTCTTT. This sequence encodes CASRRQGGNTEAFF. Combining the CDR3 with reference TRBV19 and TRBJ1-1 gives the whole variable domain DGGITQSPKYLFRKEGQNVTLSCEQNLNHDAMYWYRQDPGQGLRLIYYSQIVNDFQKGDIAEGYSVSREKKESFPLTVTSAQKNPTAFYLCASRRQGGNTEAFFGQGTRLTVV.

The CDR3 DNA reads as TGCGCCAGCAGCACAACCGGGACTAGCGGGAACAATGAGCAGTTCTTC. This encodes CASSTTGTSGNNEQFF. The chain links TRBV5-1 to TRBJ2-1, with TRBD2 identical over 13 bases. The length of the CDR3 is 16 residues. The germline V gene has CDR1 SGHRS and CDR2 YFSETQ. V was clipped by 4 bases and J by 5 bases; unmatched bases: 6.

Written as DNA, the CDR3 is TGCGCCAGCAGCGGCCGGACTAGCGGGACCCATTACGAGCAGTACTTC. This translates into CASSGRTSGTHYEQYF. The rearrangement uses TRBV5-1 and TRBJ2-7; 12 bases line up with TRBD2. Losses at the gene ends were 4 bases for V and 4 bases for J; bases not matched to a gene: 9. The CDR3 sequence is 16 residues long. Germline-derived CDR1 and CDR2 are SGHRS and YFSETQ.

The rearrangement uses TRBV10-1 and TRBJ1-5; a possible D gene is TRBD1 (5 bases). The CDR3 sequence is 16 residues long. Germline V gene lookup returns CDR1 WNHNN and CDR2 SYGVQD (reference sequence). V lost 5 bases to trimming and J lost 4 bases, with 18 bases between them. CDR3 region: CASSTTGTEINQPQHF. The DNA of the CDR3 is TGCGCCAGCAGTACTACCGGGACGGAGATAAATCAGCCCCAGCATTTT.

This chain links TRBV6-1 with TRBJ2-2; perhaps TRBD1 as D (5 bases). V gave up 4 bases and J gave up 4 bases, with 13 bases separating them. Germline V gene sequence: CDR1 MNHNS, CDR2 SASEGT. This CDR3 spans 15 amino acids. CDR3 coding DNA: TGTGCCAGCAGTGTGGGGCAGAAGAGCACCGGGGAGCTGTTTTTT. Its translation is CASSVGQKSTGELFF.

The chain employs TRBV15 and TRBJ1-4; 10 nucleotides align to TRBD1. Germline assignment: CDR1 LNHNV and CDR2 YYDKDF (reference sequence). CDR3 length: 15 amino acids. V gave up 1 base and J gave up 7 bases; unmatched junction bases: 3. CDR3 nucleotide sequence: TGTGCCACCAGCAGAGGGACAGGGGGGTTTGAAAAACTGTTTTTT. It yields the protein CATSRGTGGFEKLFF.

This clone was counted between two and nine times. V is TRBV7-8 and J is TRBJ2-5, with D possibly matching TRBD1 (5 bases). Germline V gene data show CDR1 as SGHVS and CDR2 as FQNEAQ. The V end lost 8 bases, the J end lost 1 base, and 14 bases lay between the germline ends. CDR3 length: 14 amino acids. The CDR3 nucleotides read TGTGCCAGCGGGTTGACAGAGTCCCAAGAGACCCAGTACTTC. Its translation is CASGLTESQETQYF.

The chain couples TRBV18 to TRBJ2-1, with D perhaps matching TRBD1 (6 bases). Germline CDR1 is KGHSH and CDR2 is LQKENI. This CDR3 region has 14 residues. Trimming removed 11 bases at V and 2 bases at J, with 16 bases between. CDR3 sequence: CAGGRQDPYNEQFF. The CDR3, as DNA: TGTGCCGGGGGCCGACAGGACCCCTACAATGAGCAGTTCTTC.